The clone carrying this T cell receptor (beta chain) was detected a few times. Antigen unknown. This entry is derived from a study of post-analysis software for immune sequencing data. The study's findings and limits: Patients carried roughly 5 TRBV segments more frequently than controls did, and TRBV5-6, TRBV5-1 and TRBV20-1 were among them.

Trimming cost V 3 bases and J 5 bases; bases outside gene matches: 13. The CDR3 spans 17 residues. In germline, CDR1 is DFQATT, CDR2 SNEGSKA (reference sequence). The TCR beta cDNA libraries contained unique molecular identifiers. TCRdb independently ran MiXCR on the PCR reads; one entry per CDR3 protein. The table includes about 810,000 distinct CDR3 sequences, 53% detected once. Sequenced: blood. V gene TRBV20-1 combines with J gene TRBJ2-2; 9 bases align to TRBD1. The receptor comes from a girl aged 5 to 17 with multiple sclerosis. CDR3 protein: CSASSHTGTGRTGELFF. The DNA of the CDR3 is TGCAGTGCTAGCTCACACACCGGGACAGGGAGGACCGGGGAGCTGTTTTTT.